What follows are 25 T cell receptor beta chains derived from one specimen sequenced in a study of cytomegalovirus exposure and HLA in healthy donors. The PCR used 60 Vbeta and 13 Jbeta primers. Using immunoSEQ multiplex PCR, the repertoire was profiled, and TCRdb retains in-frame clones only, with some absent. The table has some 77,000 clones, 60% to 80% seen once. The sample consisted of PBMCs. The receptors originated from a woman in her fifties or sixties in good health and CMV-seropositive.

The chain employs TRBV18 and TRBJ2-1; 11 bases are a match to TRBD2. This CDR3 has 18 amino acids. The V gene end was trimmed by 0 bases and the J gene end by 4 bases; junction bases not matched to a gene: 8. Looked up from germline, CDR1 is KGHSH and CDR2 is LQKENI. This CDR3 reads CASSPPPILAGVYNEQFF. The CDR3 DNA follows: TGTGCCAGCTCACCACCTCCTATACTAGCGGGAGTATACAATGAGCAGTTCTTC.

This clone has a handful of counts. The J gene is TRBJ2-7, the V gene TRBV5-6; D possibly corresponds to TRBD2 (5 bases). V was pared by 1 base and J by 4 bases, with 21 bases between. Germline lookup yields CDR1 SGHDT and CDR2 YYEEEE. This CDR3 has 17 amino acids. The CDR3 is CASSLFGKGRGWYEQYF. The CDR3 DNA sequence: TGTGCCAGCAGCTTGTTCGGGAAAGGACGAGGGTGGTACGAGCAGTACTTC. The complete variable domain, with remaining parts taken from reference TRBV5-6 and TRBJ2-7, reads DAGVTQSPTHLIKTRGQQVTLRCSPKSGHDTVSWYQQALGQGPQFIFQYYEEEERQRGNFPDRFSGHQFPNYSSELNVNALLLGDSALYLCASSLFGKGRGWYEQYFGPGTRLTVT.

The chain joins TRBV2 to TRBJ2-7; 8 bases match TRBD1. The germline gives CDR1 SNHLY, CDR2 FYNNEI. Unmatched junction bases numbered 11, after V lost 8 bases and J lost 5 bases. This CDR3 contains 14 residues. The CDR3: CASLRQGYGNEQYF. The CDR3 region has the DNA TGTGCCAGCCTTCGACAGGGGTATGGGAACGAGCAGTACTTC.

This chain links TRBV7-9 with TRBJ2-1; 8 bases line up with TRBD2. There are 15 residues in the CDR3. V shed 11 bases, J shed 1 base, and the junction held 10 bases outside the gene matches. Germline V gives CDR1 SEHNR, CDR2 FQNEAQ (reference sequence). CDR3 nucleotide sequence: TGTGCCCTCGGGACTAGTGGGAGGTCCTACAATGAGCAGTTCTTC. The encoded protein is CALGTSGRSYNEQFF.

The rearrangement uses TRBV18 and TRBJ1-5, with 9 bases that match TRBD1. From germline, CDR1 is KGHSH and CDR2 LQKENI. The CDR3 sequence is 15 residues long. V was clipped by 8 bases and J by 3 bases; unmatched bases: 8. In nucleotides, the CDR3 is TGTGCCAGCCGGACGACAGGGGGTGACAATCAGCCCCAGCATTTT. It codes for CASRTTGGDNQPQHF.

The chain carries TRBV6-5 and TRBJ2-2; D uncertain. Germline V gene lookup returns CDR1 MNHEY and CDR2 SVGAGI. Trimming shortened V by 4 bases and J by 4 bases, and 10 bases separated the two germline ends. CDR3 length: 14 amino acids. The CDR3 nucleotides read TGTGCCAGCAGTTTCTCGACTCCCACCGGGGAGCTGTTTTTT. This codes for CASSFSTPTGELFF.

The V call is TRBV2, the J call TRBJ2-5; 7 positions match TRBD1. Unmatched junction bases numbered 5, after V lost 6 bases and J lost 1 base. The CDR3 contains 14 residues. Germline-derived CDR1 and CDR2 are SNHLY and FYNNEI. The CDR3 DNA reads as TGTGCCAGCAGGAAGGGGACAGTCCAAGAGACCCAGTACTTC. It is translated as CASRKGTVQETQYF.

Here the CDR3 reads CASSFLTGGRTEAFF. CDR3 nucleotide sequence: TGCGCCAGCAGCTTCTTGACAGGGGGTCGGACTGAAGCTTTCTTT. The chain combines TRBV5-1 with TRBJ1-1; 9 bases are shared with TRBD1. The CDR3 length is 15 residues. CDR1 is SGHRS, CDR2 YFSETQ, per germline. With V trimmed by 2 bases and J by 5 bases, 7 bases remained unmatched.

Only one count was recorded for this clone. J is TRBJ1-1 and V is TRBV4-1, with 7 bases lining up with TRBD1. The CDR3 runs 15 residues. The germline gives CDR1 MGHRA, CDR2 YSYEKL. Unmatched junction bases numbered 7, after V lost 2 bases and J lost 4 bases. Here the CDR3 DNA reads TGCGCCAGCAGCCAATCCCGACGGGACAGCACTGAAGCTTTCTTT. It encodes CASSQSRRDSTEAFF.

V and J are TRBV11-2 and TRBJ1-5; D not certain. V was clipped by 1 base and J by 7 bases, with 8 bases between them. The length of the CDR3 is 13 residues. Germline V gene lookup returns CDR1 SGHAT and CDR2 FQNNGV. The CDR3 bases are TGTGCCAGCAGCTTAGGTCTGGAGCAGCCCCAGCATTTT. Translated, it gives CASSLGLEQPQHF.

The gene calls are TRBV2 and TRBJ2-1, with D perhaps TRBD1 (6 bases). The CDR3 has 13 residues. Trimming took off 7 bases at V and 3 bases at J, with 10 bases between the two ends. Germline V gives CDR1 SNHLY, CDR2 FYNNEI. The DNA of the CDR3 is TGTGCCAGCACCCAGGGGTTCTACAATGAGCAGTTCTTC. Translated, it gives CASTQGFYNEQFF.

V usage is TRBV5-1 and J usage is TRBJ2-1; 9 positions match TRBD1. The CDR3 spans 16 residues. After removal of 0 bases from V and 4 bases from J, the junction contained 5 bases not matched to a gene. Germline values: CDR1 SGHRS, CDR2 YFSETQ. In DNA, the CDR3 is TGCGCCAGCAGCTTGGCCACGGGACAGGGTTACAATGAGCAGTTCTTC. It translates to CASSLATGQGYNEQFF.

This clone was recorded once. The rearrangement joins TRBV6-5 to TRBJ2-3, with 11 nucleotides matching TRBD2. Germline trimming cut 6 bases from V and 2 bases from J; bases unmatched to any gene: 4. The CDR3 is made up of 15 amino acids. Germline CDR1 and CDR2: MNHEY and SVGAGI. The CDR3 spells CASRTSGSPTDTQYF. CDR3 bases: TGTGCCAGCAGAACTAGCGGGAGCCCCACAGATACGCAGTATTTT.

In this sample, this clone turned up once. The gene calls are TRBV10-3 and TRBJ2-1, with a possible D match to TRBD1 (6 bases). Per germline, CDR1 ENHRY and CDR2 SYGVKD. The CDR3 covers 13 residues. V lost 6 bases, J lost 0 bases, and 6 bases lay in between. The CDR3 sequence: CAIRQGSYNEQFF. DNA of the CDR3: TGTGCCATCAGACAGGGCTCCTACAATGAGCAGTTCTTC.

The CDR3 DNA reads TGTGCCAGCAGTGGGAGACCCCCTCCCGGCGGGGAGCTGTTTTTT. It specifies CASSGRPPPGGELFF. The chain carries TRBV6-1 and TRBJ2-2, with no clear D. The V gene's germline CDR1 is MNHNS and CDR2 SASEGT. Trimming removed 4 bases from V and 7 bases from J, with 16 bases in between. The CDR3 runs to 15 residues.

This rearrangement joins TRBV6-6 to TRBJ2-7; the D gene is possibly TRBD2 (6 bases). Germline CDR1 MNHNY, CDR2 SVGAGI (reference sequence). Trimming left V 4 bases short and J 0 bases short, with 13 bases between. The CDR3 totals 15 residues. The CDR3 sequence is CASSSGSPSSYEQYV. CDR3 nucleotide sequence: TGTGCCAGCAGTTCCGGGAGCCCAAGCTCCTACGAGCAGTACGTC.

The chain couples TRBV19 to TRBJ1-5; no clear D. The CDR3 is 14 residues long. Trimming took 2 bases from V and 11 from J, leaving 16 bases between them. Germline V gene lookup returns CDR1 LNHDA and CDR2 SQIVND (reference sequence). As DNA, the CDR3 is TGTGCCAGTAGTATAAATCGCAGTTCCGGGGCCCAGCATTTT. Its translation: CASSINRSSGAQHF.

This clone was seen just once. The chain has TRBV6-5 and TRBJ1-4; TRBD1 aligns across 7 bases. CDR1 and CDR2 from the germline V gene are MNHEY and SVGAGI. The CDR3 covers 13 residues. V was pared by 2 bases and J by 8 bases, with 2 bases of the junction left unmatched. The chain's CDR3 is CASSYGTEEKLFF. The CDR3 coding sequence is TGTGCCAGCAGTTACGGGACAGAAGAAAAACTGTTTTTT.

The chain employs TRBV19 and TRBJ1-2; D remains ambiguous. The CDR3 has 12 residues. In germline, CDR1 is LNHDA, CDR2 SQIVND (reference sequence). Between the trimmed V and J ends, which lost 4 bases and 7 bases, there was a span of 10 bases. CDR3 in amino acids: CASSTPAGGYTF. The CDR3 bases are TGTGCCAGTAGTACCCCTGCCGGTGGCTACACCTTC.

The J gene is TRBJ1-4, the V gene TRBV19; 8 bases align to TRBD1. This CDR3 contains 16 residues. Germline-derived CDR1 and CDR2 are LNHDA and SQIVND (reference sequence). V lost 6 bases and J lost 5; bases outside the gene matches: 11. DNA for the CDR3: TGTGCCAGTAGCACGACACCCAGGGGGCGGAATGAAAAACTGTTTTTT. This encodes CASSTTPRGRNEKLFF.

The genes are TRBV4-2 and TRBJ2-1; 11 bases are shared with TRBD2. V dropped 0 bases and J dropped 0; count of bases not matched to a gene: 16. Germline values: CDR1 LGHNA, CDR2 YNFKEQ. There are 22 residues in the CDR3. CDR3 sequence reads: CASSQELIPSGGPRSSYNEQFF. The DNA of the CDR3 is TGTGCCAGCAGCCAAGAACTAATTCCTAGCGGGGGGCCCCGGAGCTCCTACAATGAGCAGTTCTTC.

The chain links TRBV11-2 to TRBJ1-1; TRBD1 matches at 8 bases. Germline CDR1 reads SGHAT; CDR2 reads FQNNGV. J was trimmed by 3 bases and V by 5 bases; bases with no gene match: 8. This CDR3 spans 15 amino acids. For the CDR3, the DNA is TGTGCCAGCAGCAACCTACAGGGGGTTTACACTGAAGCTTTCTTT. It translates to CASSNLQGVYTEAFF.

This sequence joins TRBV5-5 and TRBJ2-3; a possible D gene is TRBD2 (6 bases). Germline CDR1 reads SGHKS; CDR2 reads YYEKEE (reference sequence). V lost 4 bases to trimming and J lost 4 bases, with 22 bases between them. The CDR3 is made up of 17 amino acids. The CDR3 DNA follows: TGTGCCAGCAGCCCCTCTGGGAGGACTTCCGCCCCAGATACGCAGTATTTT. Protein sequence: CASSPSGRTSAPDTQYF.

The table lists this clone with a few counts. This chain uses TRBV2 with TRBJ2-1, with TRBD2 matching over 12 bases. The V gene end was trimmed by 3 bases and the J gene end by 1 base; junction bases not matched to a gene: 10. Germline V gives CDR1 SNHLY, CDR2 FYNNEI. The CDR3 covers 19 residues. Written as DNA, the CDR3 is TGTGCCAGCAGTGAGACTAGCGGGAGCCTAATTAAATCCTACAATGAGCAGTTCTTC. Protein sequence: CASSETSGSLIKSYNEQFF.

The chain has TRBV7-6 and TRBJ1-1; weak D call: TRBD1 (5 bases). Germline assignment: CDR1 SGHVS and CDR2 FNYEAQ. This CDR3 spans 13 amino acids. Deletions cut 5 bases from V and 5 bases from J, with 12 bases between. DNA for the CDR3: TGTGCCAGCAGCCCTAGGGGTTCGACTGAAGCTTTCTTT. Translating gives CASSPRGSTEAFF.